This TCR beta chain was documented in a study of graft-versus-host responses after intestinal transplantation. Turning to this clone: As yet, its antigen is unknown.

CDR1 and CDR2 from the germline V gene are SGDLS and YYNGEE. This CDR3 is 14 amino acids long. Trimming removed 0 bases from V and 4 bases from J, with 8 bases in between. TCRdb's copy holds only in-frame clones and misses some; the assay was immunoSEQ multiplex PCR. The profile covers 100,000 to 120,000 clones, with 80% to 95% appearing a single time and 0.4% to 0.55% taken by the ten largest. The sequence was obtained from a human donor who received an intestinal transplant. The gene calls are TRBV9 and TRBJ2-1, with D hard to call. The starting material was unstimulated CD8+ T cells sorted from spleen or lymph node cells, obtained before intestinal transplant. CDR3 in amino acids: CASSVGLGYNEQFF. The CDR3 nucleotides read TGTGCCAGCAGCGTAGGGTTAGGGTACAATGAGCAGTTCTTC.